This TCR beta chain was recovered during a study of vaccination and CD4 T cells after COVID-19. Study information: About 9 convalescent cases were mild and one was severe, and all had been SARS-CoV-2 positive by nasal swab PCR.

Cultured CD4+ T cell DNA underwent sequencing with the Oncomine TCR Beta short-read assay. MiXCR was run by TCRdb on the PCR reads, yielding one entry per CDR3 protein. This sample yields 11,000 to 15,000 distinct CDR3 sequences, of which roughly 50% are seen a single time; over 9.5% belongs to the top ten. This clonotype was seen a few times. Its target is not known. Stated treatment: roughly nine-day PBMC culture with coronavirus spike peptide pools or control peptides (ViraFEST assay). Trimming pared 2 bases from V and 7 bases from J, leaving 12 bases between. From germline, CDR1 is SNHLY and CDR2 FYNNEI. The CDR3 is 15 residues long.

Sequences were derived from CD4+ T cells from blood, cultured in vitro, sampled before SARS-CoV-2 vaccination. V and J are TRBV2 and TRBJ1-6, with unresolved D. The receptor was isolated from a human donor who had recovered from COVID-19. Here the CDR3 reads CASSERRPQNSPLHF. The DNA of the CDR3 is TGTGCCAGCAGTGAAAGGCGGCCACAAAATTCACCCCTCCACTTT.